This passage covers 3 T cell receptor beta chains from one sample sequenced in a study of T-cell memory formation after mild COVID-19. TCRdb reprocessed the 5' RACE reads via MiXCR and lists one record per CDR3 protein. Seen here are roughly 580,000 distinct CDR3 sequences, 18% observed once, and the top ten hold around 12%. Sequenced: PBMCs or a T cell subset sorted from them (not recorded which). All receptors come from an adult woman who had mild COVID-19 (a few samples of this study predate the infection). Cell type and time point are not known.

This clonotype was seen a few times. This sequence joins TRBV7-9 and TRBJ2-7, with 8 bases lining up with TRBD2. The CDR3 covers 14 residues. V was clipped by 5 bases and J by 6 bases; unmatched bases: 9. Germline V lookup: CDR1 SEHNR, CDR2 FQNEAQ (reference sequence). The CDR3 is CASSPGTRPFEQYF. CDR3 bases: TGTGCCAGCAGCCCCGGGACTAGACCCTTCGAGCAGTACTTC. Full variable domain (missing parts from reference TRBV7-9 and TRBJ2-7): DTGVSQNPRHKITKRGQNVTFRCDPISEHNRLYWYRQTLGQGPEFLTYFQNEAQLEKSRLLSDRFSAERPKGSFSTLEIQRTEQGDSAMYLCASSPGTRPFEQYFGPGTRLTVT.

This clonotype has at least ten counts. The rearrangement uses TRBV4-1 and TRBJ1-1; D not certain. Between the trimmed V and J ends, which lost 6 bases and 0 bases, there was a span of 20 bases. Looked up from germline, CDR1 is MGHRA and CDR2 is YSYEKL. The CDR3 length is 17 residues. DNA of the CDR3: TGCGCCAGCAGTTCCGTGTTTGGGAAAGATTTGAACACTGAAGCTTTCTTT. Its translation: CASSSVFGKDLNTEAFF.

This clonotype has only a few counts. This sequence joins TRBV12-3 or TRBV12-4 and TRBJ1-5; D gene ambiguous. Trimming pared 9 bases from V and 0 bases from J, leaving 12 bases between. There are 14 residues in the CDR3. In nucleotides, the CDR3 is TGTGCCAGTGCCTTTGGGGATAGCAATCAGCCCCAGCATTTT. The encoded protein is CASAFGDSNQPQHF.